The sequence of this TCR beta chain was determined in a study of shared clonotypes between healthy human individuals. J was trimmed by 6 bases and V by 5 bases; bases with no gene match: 11. The CDR3 length is 16 residues. CDR1 and CDR2 from the germline V gene are MNHEY and SMNVEV (reference sequence). Positive CCR7 selection of CD45RO-negative cells yielded the naive CD8 cells, and terminally differentiated effector memory CD45RA+ cells were excluded. General study findings and limits: Generally, naive subsets came out with larger estimated richness than memory subsets. The authors expected sequencing depth to affect clonotype sharing among donors.

With respect to this clone: Its antigen is not identified.

Genomic DNA (from each subset) was split evenly across several immunoSEQ plates. Sequencing was performed with immunoSEQ multiplex PCR; in TCRdb, only in-frame clones are kept and a portion is missing. The sample carries some 1,900,000 clones, around 96% recorded once. The material sequenced was naive CD8+ T cells sorted from blood. This TCR was sampled from a man between 18 and 35 years old in good health. The V call is TRBV27, the J call TRBJ2-3; 10 bases fit TRBD2. The CDR3 here is CASSPIAGGPGDTQYF. CDR3 nucleotide sequence: TGTGCCAGCAGTCCCATAGCGGGAGGCCCAGGGGATACGCAGTATTTT.